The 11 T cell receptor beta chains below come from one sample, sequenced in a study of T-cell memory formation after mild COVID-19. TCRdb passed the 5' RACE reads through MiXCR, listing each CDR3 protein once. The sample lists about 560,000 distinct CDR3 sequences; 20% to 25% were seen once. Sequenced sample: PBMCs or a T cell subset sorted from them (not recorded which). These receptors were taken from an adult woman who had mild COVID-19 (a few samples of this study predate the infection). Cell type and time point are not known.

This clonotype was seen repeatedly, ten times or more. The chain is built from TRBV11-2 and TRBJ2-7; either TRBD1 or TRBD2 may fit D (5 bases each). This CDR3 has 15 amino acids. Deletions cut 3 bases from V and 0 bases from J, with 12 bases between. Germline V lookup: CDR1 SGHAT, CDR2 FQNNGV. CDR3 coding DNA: TGTGCCAGCAGCTTTGGGACGGCGAGCTCCTACGAGCAGTACTTC. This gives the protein CASSFGTASSYEQYF. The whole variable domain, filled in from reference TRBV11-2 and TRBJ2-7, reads EAGVAQSPRYKIIEKRQSVAFWCNPISGHATLYWYQQILGQGPKLLIQFQNNGVVDDSQLPKDRFSAERLKGVDSTLKIQPAKLEDSAVYLCASSFGTASSYEQYFGPGTRLTVT.

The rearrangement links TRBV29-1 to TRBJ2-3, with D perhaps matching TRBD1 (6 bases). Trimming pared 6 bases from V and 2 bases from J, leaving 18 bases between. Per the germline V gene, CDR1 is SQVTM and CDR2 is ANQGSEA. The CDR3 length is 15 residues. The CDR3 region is CSVGARTWVTDTQYF. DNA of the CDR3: TGCAGCGTGGGGGCTAGAACCTGGGTCACAGATACGCAGTATTTT.

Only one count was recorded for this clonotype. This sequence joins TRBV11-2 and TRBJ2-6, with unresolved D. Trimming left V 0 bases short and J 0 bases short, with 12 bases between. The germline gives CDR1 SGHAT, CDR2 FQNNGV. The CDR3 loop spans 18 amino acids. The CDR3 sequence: CASSLDSLATSGANVLTF. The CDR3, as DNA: TGTGCCAGCAGCTTAGATTCATTGGCGACCTCTGGGGCCAACGTCCTGACTTTC.

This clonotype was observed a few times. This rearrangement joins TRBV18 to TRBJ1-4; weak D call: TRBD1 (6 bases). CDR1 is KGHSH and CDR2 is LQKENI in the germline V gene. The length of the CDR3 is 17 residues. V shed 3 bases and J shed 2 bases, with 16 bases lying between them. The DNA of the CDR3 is TGTGCCAGCTCACCCGGCCAGGGGATAGGCACTAATGAAAAACTGTTTTTT. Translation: CASSPGQGIGTNEKLFF.

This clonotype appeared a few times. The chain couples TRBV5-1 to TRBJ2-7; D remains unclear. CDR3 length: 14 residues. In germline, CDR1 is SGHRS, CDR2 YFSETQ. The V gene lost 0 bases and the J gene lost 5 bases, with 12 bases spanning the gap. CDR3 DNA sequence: TGCGCCAGCAGCTTGGATCACCTCTATGACGAGCAGTACTTC. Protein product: CASSLDHLYDEQYF.

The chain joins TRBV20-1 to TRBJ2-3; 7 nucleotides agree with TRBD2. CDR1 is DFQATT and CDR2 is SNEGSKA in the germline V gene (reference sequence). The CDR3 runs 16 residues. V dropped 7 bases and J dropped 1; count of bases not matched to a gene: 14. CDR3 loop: CSVPGTTIARTDTQYF. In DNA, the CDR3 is TGCAGTGTTCCCGGGACTACCATCGCCCGCACAGATACGCAGTATTTT.

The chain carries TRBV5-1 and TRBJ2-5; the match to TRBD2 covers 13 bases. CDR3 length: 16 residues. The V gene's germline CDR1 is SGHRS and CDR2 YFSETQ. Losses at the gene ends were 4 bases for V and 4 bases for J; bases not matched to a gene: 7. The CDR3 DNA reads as TGCGCCAGCAGCGTTACTAGCGGGGGGGCCGGAGAGACCCAGTACTTC. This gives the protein CASSVTSGGAGETQYF.

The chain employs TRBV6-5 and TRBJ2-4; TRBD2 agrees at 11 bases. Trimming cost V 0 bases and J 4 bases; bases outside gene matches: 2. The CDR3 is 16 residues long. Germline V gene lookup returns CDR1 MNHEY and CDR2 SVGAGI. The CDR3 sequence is CASSYSTSGVKNIQYF. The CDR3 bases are TGTGCCAGCAGTTACTCGACTAGCGGGGTGAAAAACATTCAGTACTTC.

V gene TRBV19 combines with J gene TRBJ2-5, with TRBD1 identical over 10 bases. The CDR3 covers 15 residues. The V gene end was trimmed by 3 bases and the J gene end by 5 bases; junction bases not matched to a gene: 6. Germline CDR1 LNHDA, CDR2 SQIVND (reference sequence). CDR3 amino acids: CASSIGTGARETQYF. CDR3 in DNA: TGTGCCAGTAGTATCGGGACAGGGGCGAGGGAGACCCAGTACTTC.

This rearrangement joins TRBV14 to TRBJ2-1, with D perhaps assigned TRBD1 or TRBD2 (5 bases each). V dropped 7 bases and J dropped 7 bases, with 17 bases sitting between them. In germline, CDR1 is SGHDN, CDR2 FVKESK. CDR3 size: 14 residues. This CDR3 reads CASNPVGDRNEQFF. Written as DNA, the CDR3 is TGTGCCAGCAACCCCGTGGGGGATCGGAATGAGCAGTTCTTC.

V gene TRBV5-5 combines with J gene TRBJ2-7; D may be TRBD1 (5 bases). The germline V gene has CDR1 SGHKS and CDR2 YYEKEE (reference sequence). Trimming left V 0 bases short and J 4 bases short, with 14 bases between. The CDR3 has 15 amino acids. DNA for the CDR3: TGTGCCAGCAGCTTGGAAGGGGCCCCGATTTACGAGCAGTACTTC. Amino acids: CASSLEGAPIYEQYF. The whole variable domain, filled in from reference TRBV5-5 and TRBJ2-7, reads DAGVTQSPTHLIKTRGQQVTLRCSPISGHKSVSWYQQVLGQGPQFIFQYYEKEERGRGNFPDRFSARQFPNYSSELNVNALLLGDSALYLCASSLEGAPIYEQYFGPGTRLTVT.